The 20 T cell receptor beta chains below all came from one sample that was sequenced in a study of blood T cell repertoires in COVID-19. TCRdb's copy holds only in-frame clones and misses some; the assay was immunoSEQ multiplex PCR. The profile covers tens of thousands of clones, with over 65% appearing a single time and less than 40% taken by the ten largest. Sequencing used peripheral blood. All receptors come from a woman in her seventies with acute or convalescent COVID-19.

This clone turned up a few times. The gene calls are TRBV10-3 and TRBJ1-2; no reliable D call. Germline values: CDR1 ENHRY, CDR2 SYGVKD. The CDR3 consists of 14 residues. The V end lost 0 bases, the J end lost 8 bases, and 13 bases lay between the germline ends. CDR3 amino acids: CAISESNSLDGYTF. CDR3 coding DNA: TGTGCCATCAGTGAGTCAAACAGCCTTGACGGCTACACCTTC.

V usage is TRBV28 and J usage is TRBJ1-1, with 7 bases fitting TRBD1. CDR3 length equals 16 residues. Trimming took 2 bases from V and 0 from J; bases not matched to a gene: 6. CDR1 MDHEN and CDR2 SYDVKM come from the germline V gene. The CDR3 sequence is CASSLSAGGLNTEAFF. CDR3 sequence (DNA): TGTGCCAGCAGTTTAAGTGCAGGGGGTTTGAACACTGAAGCTTTCTTT.

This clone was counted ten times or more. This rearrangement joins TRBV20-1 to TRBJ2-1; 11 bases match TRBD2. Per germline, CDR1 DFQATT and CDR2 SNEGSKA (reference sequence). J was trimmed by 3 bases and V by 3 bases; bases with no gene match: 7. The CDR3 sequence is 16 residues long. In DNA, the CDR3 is TGCAGTGCTAGTGCTGTGGGACTAGCGGTCTACAATGAGCAGTTCTTC. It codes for CSASAVGLAVYNEQFF.

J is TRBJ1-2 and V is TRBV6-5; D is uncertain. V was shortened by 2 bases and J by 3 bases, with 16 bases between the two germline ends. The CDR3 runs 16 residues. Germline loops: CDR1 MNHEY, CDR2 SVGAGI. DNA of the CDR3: TGTGCCAGCAGTTACGTGAGACTTCCAGCCGACTATGGCTACACCTTC. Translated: CASSYVRLPADYGYTF.

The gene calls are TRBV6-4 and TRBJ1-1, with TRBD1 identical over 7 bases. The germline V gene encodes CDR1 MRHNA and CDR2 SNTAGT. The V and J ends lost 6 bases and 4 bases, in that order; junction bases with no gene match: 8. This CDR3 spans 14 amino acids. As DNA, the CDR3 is TGTGCCAGCAGAATAGACAGGGACGTCACTGAAGCTTTCTTT. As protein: CASRIDRDVTEAFF.

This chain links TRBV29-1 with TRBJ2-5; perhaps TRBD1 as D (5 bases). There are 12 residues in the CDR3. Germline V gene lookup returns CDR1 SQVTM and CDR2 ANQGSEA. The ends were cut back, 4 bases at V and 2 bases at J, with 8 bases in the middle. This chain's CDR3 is CSVGQRQETQYF. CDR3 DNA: TGCAGCGTTGGACAGAGACAAGAGACCCAGTACTTC.

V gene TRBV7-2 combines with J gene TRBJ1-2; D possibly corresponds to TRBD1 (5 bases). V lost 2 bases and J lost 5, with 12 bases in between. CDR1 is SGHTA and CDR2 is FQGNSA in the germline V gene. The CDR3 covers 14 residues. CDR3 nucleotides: TGTGCCAGCAGCTTAACACCGGGGGATTATGGCTACACCTTC. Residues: CASSLTPGDYGYTF.

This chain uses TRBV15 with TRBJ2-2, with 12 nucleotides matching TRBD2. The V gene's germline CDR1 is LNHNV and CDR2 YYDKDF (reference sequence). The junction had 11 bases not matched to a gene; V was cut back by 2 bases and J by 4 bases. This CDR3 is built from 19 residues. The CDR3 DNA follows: TGTGCCACCAGCAGACCCACCCGACTAGCGGGGGCCTCCACCGGGGAGCTGTTTTTT. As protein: CATSRPTRLAGASTGELFF. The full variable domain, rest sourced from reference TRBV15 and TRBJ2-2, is DAMVIQNPRYQVTQFGKPVTLSCSQTLNHNVMYWYQQKSSQAPKLLFHYYDKDFNNEADTPDNFQSRRPNTSFCFLDIRSPGLGDTAMYLCATSRPTRLAGASTGELFFGEGSRLTVL.

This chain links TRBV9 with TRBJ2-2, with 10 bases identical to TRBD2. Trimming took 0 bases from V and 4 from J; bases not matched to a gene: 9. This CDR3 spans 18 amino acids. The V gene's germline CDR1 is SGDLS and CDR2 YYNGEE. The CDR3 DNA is TGTGCCAGCAGCGTAGCTGAAGGTAGCGGGAGGCGCACCGGGGAGCTGTTTTTT. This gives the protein CASSVAEGSGRRTGELFF.

CDR3 in amino acids: CASSPGDKIYGYTF. The DNA for the CDR3 is TGTGCCAGCAGCCCCGGGGACAAGATCTATGGCTACACCTTC. V is TRBV4-2 and J is TRBJ1-2; the D gene is possibly TRBD1 (6 bases). Germline V gene sequence: CDR1 LGHNA, CDR2 YNFKEQ. The CDR3 has 14 residues. The V gene lost 4 bases and the J gene lost 4 bases, with 13 bases spanning the gap.

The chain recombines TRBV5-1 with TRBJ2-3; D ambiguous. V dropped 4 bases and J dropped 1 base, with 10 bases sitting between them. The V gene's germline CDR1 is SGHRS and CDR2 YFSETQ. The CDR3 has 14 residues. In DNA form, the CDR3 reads TGCGCCAGCAGCCCCGTTTCGGGCACAGATACGCAGTATTTT. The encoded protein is CASSPVSGTDTQYF. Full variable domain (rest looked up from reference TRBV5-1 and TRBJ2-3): KAGVTQTPRYLIKTRGQQVTLSCSPISGHRSVSWYQQTPGQGLQFLFEYFSETQRNKGNFPGRFSGRQFSNSRSEMNVSTLELGDSALYLCASSPVSGTDTQYFGPGTRLTVL.

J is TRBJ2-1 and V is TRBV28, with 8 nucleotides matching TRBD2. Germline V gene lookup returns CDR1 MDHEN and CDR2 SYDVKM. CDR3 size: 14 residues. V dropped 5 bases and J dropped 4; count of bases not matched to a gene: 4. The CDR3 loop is CASSLSGVYNEQFF. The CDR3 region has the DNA TGTGCCAGCAGTCTTAGCGGGGTATACAATGAGCAGTTCTTC.

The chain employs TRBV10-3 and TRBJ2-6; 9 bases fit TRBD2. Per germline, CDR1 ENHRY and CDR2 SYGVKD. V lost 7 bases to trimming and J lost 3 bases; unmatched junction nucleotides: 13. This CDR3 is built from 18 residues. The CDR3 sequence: CAIKEVDSGRNGANVLTF. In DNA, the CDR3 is TGTGCCATCAAGGAGGTTGATAGCGGGAGAAATGGGGCCAACGTCCTGACTTTC.

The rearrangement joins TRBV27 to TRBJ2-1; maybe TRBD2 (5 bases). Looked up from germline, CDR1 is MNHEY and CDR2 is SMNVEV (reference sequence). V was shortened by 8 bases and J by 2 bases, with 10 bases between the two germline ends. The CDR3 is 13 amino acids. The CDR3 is CASAGVPYNEQFF. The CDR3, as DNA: TGTGCCAGCGCCGGGGTTCCCTACAATGAGCAGTTCTTC.

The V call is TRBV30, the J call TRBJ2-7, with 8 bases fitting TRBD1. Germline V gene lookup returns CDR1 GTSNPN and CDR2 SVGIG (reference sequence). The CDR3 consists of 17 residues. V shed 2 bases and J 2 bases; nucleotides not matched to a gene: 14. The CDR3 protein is CAWSKRVGTGETYEQYF. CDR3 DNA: TGTGCCTGGAGTAAACGAGTCGGGACAGGCGAAACCTACGAGCAGTACTTC.

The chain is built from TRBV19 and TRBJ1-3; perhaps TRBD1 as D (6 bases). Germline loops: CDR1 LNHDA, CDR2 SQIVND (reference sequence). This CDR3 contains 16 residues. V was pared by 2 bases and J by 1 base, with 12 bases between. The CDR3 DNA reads TGTGCCAGTAGTATAAGGCGGACAGATTCTGGAAACACCATATATTTT. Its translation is CASSIRRTDSGNTIYF.

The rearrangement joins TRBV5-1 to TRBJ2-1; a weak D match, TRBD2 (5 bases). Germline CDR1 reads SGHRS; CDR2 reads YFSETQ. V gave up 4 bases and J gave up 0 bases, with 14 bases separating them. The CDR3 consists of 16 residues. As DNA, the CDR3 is TGCGCCAGCAGCCCCGGGGTGGCAATCTCCTACAATGAGCAGTTCTTC. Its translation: CASSPGVAISYNEQFF.

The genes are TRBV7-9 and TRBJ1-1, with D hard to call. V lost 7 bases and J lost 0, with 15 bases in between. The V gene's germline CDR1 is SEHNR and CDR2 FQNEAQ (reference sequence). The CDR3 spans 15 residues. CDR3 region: CASTPRGSVNTEAFF. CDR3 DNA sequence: TGTGCCAGCACCCCTAGAGGGTCAGTGAACACTGAAGCTTTCTTT.

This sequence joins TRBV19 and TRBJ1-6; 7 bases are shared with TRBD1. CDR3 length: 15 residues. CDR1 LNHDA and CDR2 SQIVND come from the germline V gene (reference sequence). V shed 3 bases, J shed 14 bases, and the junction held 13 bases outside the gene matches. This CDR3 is CASSISDRTHGALHF. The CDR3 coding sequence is TGTGCCAGTAGTATCTCGGACAGGACCCATGGCGCCCTCCACTTT.

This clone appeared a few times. In DNA form, the CDR3 reads TGTGCCAGCAGACCCGGGACAGGGGGAGACCACTATGGCTACACCTTC. Its translation is CASRPGTGGDHYGYTF. The chain recombines TRBV5-4 with TRBJ1-2; 11 positions match TRBD1. This CDR3 has 16 residues. Germline V gives CDR1 SGHNT, CDR2 YYREEE (reference sequence). Trimming took 5 bases from V and 3 from J; bases not matched to a gene: 9.